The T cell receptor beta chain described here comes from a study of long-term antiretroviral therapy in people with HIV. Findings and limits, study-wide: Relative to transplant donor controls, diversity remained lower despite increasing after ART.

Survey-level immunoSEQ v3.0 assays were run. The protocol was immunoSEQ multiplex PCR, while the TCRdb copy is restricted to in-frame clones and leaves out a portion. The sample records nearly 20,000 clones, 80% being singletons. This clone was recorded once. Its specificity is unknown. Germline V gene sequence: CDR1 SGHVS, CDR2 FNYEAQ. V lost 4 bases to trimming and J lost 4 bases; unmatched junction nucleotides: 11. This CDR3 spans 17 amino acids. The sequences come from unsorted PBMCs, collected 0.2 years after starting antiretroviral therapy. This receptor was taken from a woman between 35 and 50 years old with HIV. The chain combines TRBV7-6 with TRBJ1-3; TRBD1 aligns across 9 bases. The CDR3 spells CASSWDRESRNGNTIYF. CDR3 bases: TGTGCCAGCAGCTGGGACAGGGAATCGCGAAACGGAAACACCATATATTTT. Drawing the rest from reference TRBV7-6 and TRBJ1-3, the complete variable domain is GAGVSQSPRYKVTKRGQDVALRCDPISGHVSLYWYRQALGQGPEFLTYFNYEAQQDKSGLPNDRFSAERPEGSISTLTIQRTEQRDSAMYRCASSWDRESRNGNTIYFGEGSWLTVV.